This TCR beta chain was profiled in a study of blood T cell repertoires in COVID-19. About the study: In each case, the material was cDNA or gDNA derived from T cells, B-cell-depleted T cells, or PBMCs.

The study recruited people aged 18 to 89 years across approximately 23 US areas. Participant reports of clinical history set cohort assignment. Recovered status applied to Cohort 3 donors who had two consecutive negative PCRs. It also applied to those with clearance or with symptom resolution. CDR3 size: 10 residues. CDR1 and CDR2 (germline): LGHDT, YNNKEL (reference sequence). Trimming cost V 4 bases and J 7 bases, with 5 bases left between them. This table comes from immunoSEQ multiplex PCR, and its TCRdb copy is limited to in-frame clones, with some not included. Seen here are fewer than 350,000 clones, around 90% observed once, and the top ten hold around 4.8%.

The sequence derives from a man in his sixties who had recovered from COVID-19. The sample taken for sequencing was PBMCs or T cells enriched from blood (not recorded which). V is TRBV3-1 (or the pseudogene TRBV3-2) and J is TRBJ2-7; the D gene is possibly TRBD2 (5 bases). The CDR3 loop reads CASSPGEQYF. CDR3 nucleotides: TGTGCCAGCAGCCCGGGGGAGCAGTACTTC.